This TCR beta chain was recovered during a study of shared T cell receptors in the human thymus. The CDR3 consists of 15 residues. CDR1 is LNHDA and CDR2 is SQIVND in the germline V gene (reference sequence). Trimming stripped 1 base from V and 2 bases from J, with 12 bases between. Using immunoSEQ multiplex PCR, the repertoire was profiled, and TCRdb retains in-frame clones only, with some absent. The sample carries about 660,000 clones, approximately 89% recorded once. The same data also contributed to another study, on human thymus T cells.

The source of this sequence is a boy less than two years old with a congenital heart defect. V gene TRBV19 combines with J gene TRBJ2-7; possible D gene TRBD2, 5 bases. The sequenced sample was thymocytes. This CDR3 is CASSIAPGLTYEQYF. CDR3 bases: TGTGCCAGTAGTATAGCACCAGGACTGACCTACGAGCAGTACTTC.